The next 26 T cell receptor beta chains were all read from a single sample in a study of response to subunit inactivated influenza vaccine. TCRdb ran MiXCR on the RT-PCR reads and lists one entry per CDR3 protein. The top ten clones hold 10% to 15% of a sample with around 570,000 distinct CDR3 sequences, less than 10% of them seen once. This specimen was PBMCs from blood, taken about 24 months after vaccination. The receptors here all came from a man in his fifties or sixties who received an inactivated influenza vaccine.

This sequence joins TRBV7-3 and TRBJ1-1, with D possibly being TRBD1 (6 bases). This CDR3 is 14 amino acids long. Germline V gene data show CDR1 as SGHTA and CDR2 as FQGTGA. V dropped 2 bases and J dropped 7 bases, with 14 bases sitting between them. This chain's CDR3 is CASSLGGGLSEAFF. In nucleotides, the CDR3 is TGTGCCAGCAGCTTAGGAGGGGGATTAAGTGAAGCTTTCTTT.

The chain has TRBV11-2 and TRBJ2-5; no definite D call. Trimming stripped 5 bases from V and 3 bases from J, with 7 bases between. Germline-derived CDR1 and CDR2 are SGHAT and FQNNGV. The CDR3 contains 12 residues. DNA for the CDR3: TGTGCCAGCAGCCGGGCCGAAGAGACCCAGTACTTC. Translating it yields CASSRAEETQYF.

The chain has TRBV25-1 and TRBJ2-5; the D is unclear. The CDR3 spans 12 residues. Germline values: CDR1 MGHDK, CDR2 SYGVNS. V lost 11 bases, J lost 4 bases, and 14 bases lay in between. The CDR3 here is CAAGSVGETQYF. For the CDR3, the DNA is TGTGCCGCTGGATCAGTGGGAGAGACCCAGTACTTC.

In this sample, this clonotype turned up a few times. The chain has TRBV28 and TRBJ2-3; D gene unclear. Trimming cost V 4 bases and J 1 base, with 24 bases left between them. CDR3 length: 19 amino acids. Germline lookup yields CDR1 MDHEN and CDR2 SYDVKM. The CDR3: CASSYLIPNGPRGTDTQYF. CDR3 coding DNA: TGTGCCAGCAGTTACCTTATCCCCAACGGTCCTCGGGGCACAGATACGCAGTATTTT.

The table lists this clonotype with many counts. CDR3 nucleotide sequence: TGCGCCAGCAGCTTGGCACACAGGGAAGATGAGCAGTTCTTC. It encodes CASSLAHREDEQFF. The J gene is TRBJ2-1, the V gene TRBV5-1; D possibly corresponds to TRBD1 (6 bases). The CDR3 is 14 residues long. V was cut by 0 bases and J by 8 bases, with 12 bases left in between. Germline loops: CDR1 SGHRS, CDR2 YFSETQ.

This clonotype has at least ten counts. The V call is TRBV25-1, the J call TRBJ2-5; 9 bases are a match to TRBD1. Germline V gene data show CDR1 as MGHDK and CDR2 as SYGVNS. The J segment lost 2 bases and the V segment lost 4 bases, leaving 5 bases of the junction unmatched. This CDR3 is built from 15 residues. This chain's CDR3 is CASSVRDRDQETQYF. DNA for the CDR3: TGTGCCAGCAGTGTCCGGGACAGGGATCAAGAGACCCAGTACTTC.

In this sample, this clonotype turned up many times. The chain joins TRBV7-8 to TRBJ2-7; 16 positions match TRBD2. After removal of 4 bases from V and 4 bases from J, the junction contained 4 bases not matched to a gene. This CDR3 has 16 amino acids. Germline-derived CDR1 and CDR2 are SGHVS and FQNEAQ. This chain's CDR3 is CASSSPGLAGGYEQYF. The CDR3 coding sequence is TGTGCCAGCAGCTCACCGGGACTAGCGGGAGGGTACGAGCAGTACTTC. Together with reference TRBV7-8 and TRBJ2-7, the CDR3 gives the full variable domain: GAGVSQSPRYKVAKRGQDVALRCDPISGHVSLFWYQQALGQGPEFLTYFQNEAQLDKSGLPSDRFFAERPEGSVSTLKIQRTQQEDSAVYLCASSSPGLAGGYEQYFGPGTRLTVT.

This clonotype came up a few times. Sequence at one end of the junction differs from germline and may be a read error. This rearrangement joins TRBV7-9 to TRBJ1-2; a possible D gene is TRBD1 (6 bases). The CDR3 spans 13 residues. Germline CDR1 and CDR2: SEHNR and FQNEAQ (reference sequence). CDR3 sequence reads: CASSLDSSRGFAF. As DNA, the CDR3 is TGTGCCAGCAGCTTAGATAGCTCGAGGGGGTTCGCCTTC.

At least ten counts were recorded for this clonotype. The gene calls are TRBV5-6 and TRBJ2-1, with D perhaps TRBD2 (5 bases). CDR1 SGHDT and CDR2 YYEEEE come from the germline V gene. The CDR3 totals 14 residues. V lost 0 bases to trimming and J lost 9 bases, with 13 bases between them. The CDR3 region is CASSLGLSSGEQFF. CDR3 sequence (DNA): TGTGCCAGCAGCTTGGGACTATCATCTGGTGAGCAGTTCTTC.

In this sample, this clonotype turned up many times. The chain joins TRBV20-1 to TRBJ2-5; the D gene is possibly TRBD2 (5 bases). The CDR3 sequence is 15 residues long. Germline CDR1 and CDR2: DFQATT and SNEGSKA (reference sequence). V dropped 0 bases and J dropped 2 bases, with 13 bases sitting between them. The CDR3 nucleotides are TGCAGTGCTAGAGATATACGGCGAGGGCAAGAGACCCAGTACTTC. This codes for CSARDIRRGQETQYF.

This clonotype was recorded many times. This chain connects TRBV7-9 to TRBJ1-1; no reliable D call. The ends were cut back, 5 bases at V and 5 bases at J, with 9 bases in the middle. This CDR3 has 12 residues. Germline V CDR1 and CDR2: SEHNR, FQNEAQ (reference sequence). The CDR3 spells CASSTTMTEAFF. CDR3 bases: TGTGCCAGCAGCACAACAATGACTGAAGCTTTCTTT.

V is TRBV5-1 and J is TRBJ1-1; possibly TRBD1 for D (6 bases). Germline values: CDR1 SGHRS, CDR2 YFSETQ. The CDR3 extends over 16 amino acids. Trimming removed 4 bases at V and 1 base at J, with 17 bases between. CDR3 bases: TGCGCCAGCAGCGCCCCCGGGGACACAAGGAACACTGAAGCTTTCTTT. Protein product: CASSAPGDTRNTEAFF.

As regards this clonotype: Germline is not matched at one junction end, which may reflect a read error. This chain connects TRBV7-9 to TRBJ2-3; possible D gene TRBD1, 6 bases. The CDR3 is 14 amino acids. The germline CDR1 and CDR2 sequences are SEHNR and FQNEAQ (reference sequence). CDR3 residues: CSSSPRTDHNTQYF. CDR3 nucleotide sequence: TGTTCCAGCAGCCCCCGGACAGACCATAATACGCAGTATTTT.

The chain employs TRBV28 and TRBJ2-7; no clear D. This CDR3 region has 13 residues. CDR1 is MDHEN and CDR2 is SYDVKM in the germline V gene. V was cut by 6 bases and J by 0 bases, with 9 bases left in between. The CDR3 DNA follows: TGTGCCAGCAGGGGCGGCTCCTCCTACGAGCAGTACTTC. Its translation: CASRGGSSYEQYF.

V is TRBV5-1 and J is TRBJ1-3, with no clear D. Germline lookup yields CDR1 SGHRS and CDR2 YFSETQ. V lost 0 bases, J lost 4 bases, and 11 bases lay in between. The CDR3 is made up of 15 amino acids. The CDR3 DNA reads TGCGCCAGCAGCTTGGAAGGAGGTTTCGGAAACACCATATATTTT. It encodes CASSLEGGFGNTIYF.

The V call is TRBV6-2 or TRBV6-3, the J call TRBJ2-3; unclear D gene. Germline loops: CDR1 MNHEY, CDR2 SVGEGT. The CDR3 has 15 amino acids. The V and J ends lost 3 bases and 2 bases respectively, with 12 bases between them. The CDR3 here is CASSYPSEYTDTQYF. CDR3 sequence (DNA): TGTGCCAGCAGTTATCCCTCGGAATACACAGATACGCAGTATTTT.

This rearrangement joins TRBV5-1 to TRBJ1-2; 7 nucleotides match TRBD1. The V and J ends lost 4 bases and 2 bases, in that order; junction bases with no gene match: 5. Per germline, CDR1 SGHRS and CDR2 YFSETQ. The CDR3 totals 14 residues. The CDR3 DNA sequence: TGCGCCAGCAGCCAGGACAGGAACAACTATGGCTACACCTTC. It codes for CASSQDRNNYGYTF. Using reference TRBV5-1 and TRBJ1-2 for the parts outside the CDR3, the full variable domain is KAGVTQTPRYLIKTRGQQVTLSCSPISGHRSVSWYQQTPGQGLQFLFEYFSETQRNKGNFPGRFSGRQFSNSRSEMNVSTLELGDSALYLCASSQDRNNYGYTFGSGTRLTVV.

The rearrangement links TRBV20-1 to TRBJ2-7; 7 nucleotides line up with TRBD2. This CDR3 contains 14 residues. J lost 1 base, V lost 3 bases, and 6 bases had no gene match. Germline V lookup: CDR1 DFQATT, CDR2 SNEGSKA (reference sequence). The CDR3 protein is CSASPTGLSYEQYF. In nucleotides, the CDR3 is TGCAGTGCTAGCCCCACGGGACTATCCTACGAGCAGTACTTC.

This clonotype was seen ten or more times. This sequence joins TRBV9 and TRBJ2-2; the D gene is possibly TRBD1 (5 bases). V lost 0 bases and J 4 bases, leaving 16 bases between the germline ends. The CDR3 covers 17 residues. Germline values: CDR1 SGDLS, CDR2 YYNGEE. This CDR3 reads CASSVDPSGASTGELFF. For the CDR3, the DNA is TGTGCCAGCAGCGTAGACCCCAGTGGGGCAAGCACCGGGGAGCTGTTTTTT.

This rearrangement joins TRBV28 to TRBJ2-7; D unclear. CDR3 length: 12 amino acids. Germline assignment: CDR1 MDHEN and CDR2 SYDVKM. The V end was cut by 2 bases, the J end by 6 bases, with 8 bases between. CDR3 in amino acids: CASSLRAREQYF. CDR3 sequence (DNA): TGTGCCAGCAGTTTACGGGCTCGCGAGCAGTACTTC.

This clonotype was counted many times. This chain connects TRBV24-1 to TRBJ2-5, with D perhaps matching TRBD2 (5 bases). The germline V gene encodes CDR1 KGHDR and CDR2 SFDVKD. V shed 0 bases and J shed 5 bases, with 9 bases lying between them. CDR3 size: 14 residues. The chain's CDR3 is CATSDLPGSETQYF. The CDR3 DNA is TGTGCCACCAGTGATTTGCCGGGGTCCGAGACCCAGTACTTC.

This clonotype has a count of ten or more. This rearrangement joins TRBV10-3 to TRBJ2-7; D is uncertain. The CDR3 has 15 residues. V lost 0 bases to trimming and J lost 6 bases, with 15 bases between them. Germline V gives CDR1 ENHRY, CDR2 SYGVKD. CDR3 residues: CAISESVLKDPEQYF. The CDR3 DNA sequence: TGTGCCATCAGTGAGTCAGTGCTAAAAGATCCCGAGCAGTACTTC.

V is TRBV7-6 and J is TRBJ2-2; perhaps TRBD2 as D (7 bases). The CDR3 has 17 residues. Trimming stripped 6 bases from V and 3 bases from J, with 20 bases between. Looked up from germline, CDR1 is SGHVS and CDR2 is FNYEAQ. CDR3 sequence reads: CASSPTGGRGYTGELFF. CDR3 coding DNA: TGTGCCAGCAGTCCAACGGGGGGCAGGGGTTACACCGGGGAGCTGTTTTTT.

The sample holds a few counts of this clonotype. V and J are TRBV20-1 and TRBJ2-1; D ambiguous. Trimming pared 6 bases from V and 3 bases from J, leaving 15 bases between. The germline V gene has CDR1 DFQATT and CDR2 SNEGSKA (reference sequence). The CDR3 length is 14 residues. The CDR3 region has the DNA TGCAGTGCCACGAGATCGGCGGACTACAATGAGCAGTTCTTC. Protein sequence: CSATRSADYNEQFF.

The V gene is TRBV12-3 or TRBV12-4, the J gene TRBJ2-5; the match to TRBD2 covers 13 bases. V lost 4 bases and J lost 5; bases outside the gene matches: 4. The CDR3 totals 15 residues. In DNA, the CDR3 is TGTGCCAGCAGTTCCAGGACTAGCGGGGGCGAGACCCAGTACTTC. Translation gives CASSSRTSGGETQYF.

V usage is TRBV7-2 and J usage is TRBJ1-2; D is unresolved. The CDR3 totals 14 residues. V was shortened by 5 bases and J by 4 bases, with 14 bases between the two germline ends. The germline V gene has CDR1 SGHTA and CDR2 FQGNSA. CDR3 DNA sequence: TGTGCCAGCAGCACAGTCGTCGGAAGCTATGGCTACACCTTC. Residues: CASSTVVGSYGYTF.